A selection of T cell receptor beta chains follows, all from one sample in a study of CD8 T cells in cerebrospinal fluid in Alzheimer's disease. TCRdb re-called the 10x single-cell sequencing reads and gives one entry per CDR3 protein, without DNA. This sample's table reports about 1,500 distinct CDR3 sequences. The source material was cerebrospinal fluid. The receptors were gathered from a human donor in good health. Both conserved end residues are part of each CDR3. Clone sizes are given selectively: once, few, many, or a class where the clone is expanded.

clone_size: large; v_call: TRBV5-1; j_call: TRBJ1-5; cdr3_aa: CASSSGDNQPQHF
clone_size: medium-sized; v_call: TRBV7-9; j_call: TRBJ2-7; cdr3_aa: CASSIQGGGYEQYF
clone_size: medium-sized; v_call: TRBV3-1; j_call: TRBJ1-5; cdr3_aa: CASSQGQAAQHSNQPQHF
clone_size: medium-sized; v_call: TRBV20-1; j_call: TRBJ2-1; cdr3_aa: CSARRSRTSGGDEQFF
clone_size: -; v_call: TRBV6-6; j_call: TRBJ2-7; cdr3_aa: CASRKDTGDPYEQYF
clone_size: medium-sized; v_call: TRBV29-1; j_call: TRBJ2-3; cdr3_aa: CSVNLGGTDTQYF
clone_size: medium-sized; v_call: TRBV6-2/TRBV6-3; j_call: TRBJ2-1; cdr3_aa: CASSEGLGVHNEQFF
clone_size: -; v_call: TRBV9; j_call: TRBJ1-1; cdr3_aa: CASSVGAGTMNTEAFF
clone_size: medium-sized; v_call: TRBV29-1; j_call: TRBJ1-2; cdr3_aa: CAGQGSDGYTF
clone_size: medium-sized; v_call: TRBV4-1; j_call: TRBJ2-5; cdr3_aa: CASSQAQLRETQYF
clone_size: large; v_call: TRBV7-2; j_call: TRBJ2-7; cdr3_aa: CASSPWTGPSSYEQYF
clone_size: medium-sized; v_call: TRBV12-3/TRBV12-4; j_call: TRBJ2-4; cdr3_aa: CASSLAGSKNIQYF
clone_size: medium-sized; v_call: TRBV24-1; j_call: TRBJ2-7; cdr3_aa: CATSDNGRASEQYF
clone_size: medium-sized; v_call: TRBV30; j_call: TRBJ2-7; cdr3_aa: CAWRTVFYEQYF
clone_size: medium-sized; v_call: TRBV2; j_call: TRBJ2-7; cdr3_aa: CASSEGHSYEQYF
clone_size: medium-sized; v_call: TRBV6-1; j_call: TRBJ1-5; cdr3_aa: CASGPTGSNQPQHF
clone_size: large; v_call: TRBV4-3; j_call: TRBJ2-2; cdr3_aa: CASSPSFAGFTGELFF
clone_size: medium-sized; v_call: TRBV3-1; j_call: TRBJ2-3; cdr3_aa: CASSRGLAGDLSSTDTQYF
clone_size: large; v_call: TRBV28; j_call: TRBJ1-1; cdr3_aa: CASSFPTRARAEAFF
clone_size: medium-sized; v_call: TRBV6-2/TRBV6-3; j_call: TRBJ2-5; cdr3_aa: CASSYSGGGETQYF
clone_size: large; v_call: TRBV13; j_call: TRBJ2-1; cdr3_aa: CASSFTGDEQFF
clone_size: medium-sized; v_call: TRBV11-3; j_call: TRBJ2-1; cdr3_aa: CASSLGGPPLREQFF